Listed below are T cell receptor beta chains from one sample, sequenced in a study of blood T cell repertoires in COVID-19. Measured with immunoSEQ multiplex PCR; TCRdb has only the in-frame clones, and not every one. The top ten clones hold 6% to 8.5% of a sample with about 200,000 clones, about four fifths of them seen once. The specimen sequenced was peripheral blood. The receptors shown here come from a woman aged 45-59 years with active or convalescent COVID-19. CDR3s leave out the opening cysteine and the closing phenylalanine or tryptophan. The D gene is left open where the match is weak.

ASSPGTGGNTEAF TRBJ1-1 TRBD1 TRBV18 13
ASSHRTGGTEAF TRBJ1-1 TRBD1 TRBV3-1/TRBV3-2 12
ASSGQVGGEKLF TRBJ1-4 TRBD1 TRBV5-1 12
ASSSGRNSPLH TRBJ1-6 - TRBV28 11
ASTLGGQTVYEQY TRBJ2-7 - TRBV28 13
ATSGNRGLTDTQY TRBJ2-3 TRBD1 TRBV15 13
ASSPDHYPSSYEQY TRBJ2-7 - TRBV28 14
ASSYEGGYGYT TRBJ1-2 - TRBV6-5 11
ATSVGTGDEQY TRBJ2-7 TRBD1 TRBV15 11
AWSVGRDFGYT TRBJ1-2 - TRBV30 11
ASSGGRADETQY TRBJ2-5 - TRBV7-7 12
ASSTGVRYNSPLH TRBJ1-6 TRBD1 TRBV9 13
ASSQEPQAAPNYGYT TRBJ1-2 - TRBV4-1 15
ASSEGPPPGYT TRBJ1-2 - TRBV6-1 11
SASGGNTDTQY TRBJ2-3 - TRBV20-1 11